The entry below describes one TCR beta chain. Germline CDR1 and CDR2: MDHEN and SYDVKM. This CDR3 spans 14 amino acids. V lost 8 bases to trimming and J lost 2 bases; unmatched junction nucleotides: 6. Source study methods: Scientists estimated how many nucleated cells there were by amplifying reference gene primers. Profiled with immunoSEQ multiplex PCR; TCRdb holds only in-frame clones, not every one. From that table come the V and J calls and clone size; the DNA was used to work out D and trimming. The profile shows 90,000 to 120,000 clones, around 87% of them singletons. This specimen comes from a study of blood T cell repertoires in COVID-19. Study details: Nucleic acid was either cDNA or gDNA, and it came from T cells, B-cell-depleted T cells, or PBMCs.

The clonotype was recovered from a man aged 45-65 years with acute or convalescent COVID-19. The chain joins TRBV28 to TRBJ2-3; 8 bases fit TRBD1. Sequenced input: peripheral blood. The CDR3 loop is CASQGAAATDTQYF. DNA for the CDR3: TGTGCCAGCCAGGGGGCTGCAGCCACAGATACGCAGTATTTT.